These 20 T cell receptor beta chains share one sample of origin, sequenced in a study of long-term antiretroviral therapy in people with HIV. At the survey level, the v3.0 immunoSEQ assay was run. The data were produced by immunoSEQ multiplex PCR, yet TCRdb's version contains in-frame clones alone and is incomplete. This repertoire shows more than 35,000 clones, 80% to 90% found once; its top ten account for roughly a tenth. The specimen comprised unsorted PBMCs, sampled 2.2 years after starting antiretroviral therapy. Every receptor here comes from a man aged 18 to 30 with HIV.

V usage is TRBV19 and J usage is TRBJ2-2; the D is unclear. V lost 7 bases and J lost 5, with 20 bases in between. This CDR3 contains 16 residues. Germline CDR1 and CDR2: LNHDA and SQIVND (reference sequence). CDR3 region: CASMGGHSFSTGELFF. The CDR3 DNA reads TGTGCCAGTATGGGTGGGCACTCCTTTAGTACCGGGGAGCTGTTTTTT.

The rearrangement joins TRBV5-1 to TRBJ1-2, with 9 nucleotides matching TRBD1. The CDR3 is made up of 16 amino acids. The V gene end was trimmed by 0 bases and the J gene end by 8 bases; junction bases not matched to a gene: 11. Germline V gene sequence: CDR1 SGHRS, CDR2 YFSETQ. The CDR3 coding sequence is TGCGCCAGCAGCTTGGGACGTACAGGGGGCTCTCGAGGCTACACCTTC. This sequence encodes CASSLGRTGGSRGYTF.

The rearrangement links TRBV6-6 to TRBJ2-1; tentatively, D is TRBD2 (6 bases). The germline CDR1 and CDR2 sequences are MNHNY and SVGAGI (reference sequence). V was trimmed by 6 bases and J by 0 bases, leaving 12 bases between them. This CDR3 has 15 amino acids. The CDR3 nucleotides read TGTGCCAGCAGCCCCCGGGGGAGCTCCTACAATGAGCAGTTCTTC. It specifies CASSPRGSSYNEQFF.

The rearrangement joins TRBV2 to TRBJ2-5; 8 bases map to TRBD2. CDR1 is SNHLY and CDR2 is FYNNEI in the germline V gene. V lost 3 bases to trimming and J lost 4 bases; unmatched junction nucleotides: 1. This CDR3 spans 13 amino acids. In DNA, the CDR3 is TGTGCCAGCAGTGACGGGGGGGCAGAGACCCAGTACTTC. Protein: CASSDGGAETQYF.

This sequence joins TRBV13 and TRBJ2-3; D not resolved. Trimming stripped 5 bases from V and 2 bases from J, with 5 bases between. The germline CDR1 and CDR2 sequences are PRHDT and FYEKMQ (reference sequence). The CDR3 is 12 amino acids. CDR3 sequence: CASSVNTDTQYF. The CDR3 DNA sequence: TGTGCCAGCAGCGTAAACACAGATACGCAGTATTTT.

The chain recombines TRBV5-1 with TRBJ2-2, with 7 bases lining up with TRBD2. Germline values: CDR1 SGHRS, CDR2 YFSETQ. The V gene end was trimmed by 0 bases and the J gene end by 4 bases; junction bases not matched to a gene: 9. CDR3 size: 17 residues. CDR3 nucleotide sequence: TGCGCCAGCAGCTTGGCCTTTGGCGGGAGTTTCACCGGGGAGCTGTTTTTT. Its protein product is CASSLAFGGSFTGELFF. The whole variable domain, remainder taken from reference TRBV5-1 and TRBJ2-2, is KAGVTQTPRYLIKTRGQQVTLSCSPISGHRSVSWYQQTPGQGLQFLFEYFSETQRNKGNFPGRFSGRQFSNSRSEMNVSTLELGDSALYLCASSLAFGGSFTGELFFGEGSRLTVL.

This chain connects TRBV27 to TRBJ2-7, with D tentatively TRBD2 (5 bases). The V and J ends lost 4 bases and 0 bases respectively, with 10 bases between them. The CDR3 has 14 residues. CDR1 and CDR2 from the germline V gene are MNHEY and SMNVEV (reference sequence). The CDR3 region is CASSSAGLSYEQYF. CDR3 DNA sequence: TGTGCCAGCAGTTCCGCGGGTCTCTCCTACGAGCAGTACTTC.

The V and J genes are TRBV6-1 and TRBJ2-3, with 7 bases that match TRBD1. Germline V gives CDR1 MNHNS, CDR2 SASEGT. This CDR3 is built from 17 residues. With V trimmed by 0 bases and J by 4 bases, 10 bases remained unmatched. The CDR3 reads CASSEATRTGIPDTQYF. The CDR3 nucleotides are TGTGCCAGCAGTGAAGCGACCAGGACAGGTATTCCAGATACGCAGTATTTT.

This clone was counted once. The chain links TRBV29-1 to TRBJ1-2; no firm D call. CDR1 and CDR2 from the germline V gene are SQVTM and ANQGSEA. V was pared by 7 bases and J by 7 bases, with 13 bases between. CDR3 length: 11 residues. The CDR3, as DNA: TGCAGCGCTAGAGACTTGGGTGGCTACACCTTC. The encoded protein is CSARDLGGYTF.

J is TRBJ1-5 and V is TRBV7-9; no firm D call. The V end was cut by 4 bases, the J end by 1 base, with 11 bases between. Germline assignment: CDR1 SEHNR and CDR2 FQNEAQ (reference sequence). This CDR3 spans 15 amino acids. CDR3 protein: CASSSGRSSNQPQHF. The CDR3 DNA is TGTGCCAGCAGCTCAGGACGGTCGAGCAATCAGCCCCAGCATTTT.

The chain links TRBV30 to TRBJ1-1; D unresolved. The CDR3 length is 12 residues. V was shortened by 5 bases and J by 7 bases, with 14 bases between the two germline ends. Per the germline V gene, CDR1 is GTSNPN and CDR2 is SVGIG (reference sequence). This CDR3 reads CAWSVSGVEAFF. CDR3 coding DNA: TGTGCCTGGTCCGTTAGTGGGGTTGAAGCTTTCTTT.

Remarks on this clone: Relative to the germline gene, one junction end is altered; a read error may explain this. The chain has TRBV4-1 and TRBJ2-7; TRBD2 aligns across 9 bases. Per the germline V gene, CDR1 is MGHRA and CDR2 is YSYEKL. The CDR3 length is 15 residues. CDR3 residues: CASSQVFPPAGGAVF. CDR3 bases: TGCGCCAGCAGCCAAGTCTTCCCTCCAGCGGGAGGCGCGGTCTTC.

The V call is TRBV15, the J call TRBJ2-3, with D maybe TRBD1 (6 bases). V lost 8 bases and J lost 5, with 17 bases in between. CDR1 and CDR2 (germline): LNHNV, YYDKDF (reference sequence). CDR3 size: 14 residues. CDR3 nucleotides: TGTGCCACCGGCACAGGGTGGTCAGAAGATACGCAGTATTTT. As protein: CATGTGWSEDTQYF.

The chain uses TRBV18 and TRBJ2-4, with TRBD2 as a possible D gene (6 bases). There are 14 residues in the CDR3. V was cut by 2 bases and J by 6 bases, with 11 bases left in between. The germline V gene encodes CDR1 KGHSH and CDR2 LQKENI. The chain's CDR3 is CASSPVAGRNIQYF. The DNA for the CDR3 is TGTGCCAGCTCACCAGTGGCGGGGAGAAACATTCAGTACTTC.

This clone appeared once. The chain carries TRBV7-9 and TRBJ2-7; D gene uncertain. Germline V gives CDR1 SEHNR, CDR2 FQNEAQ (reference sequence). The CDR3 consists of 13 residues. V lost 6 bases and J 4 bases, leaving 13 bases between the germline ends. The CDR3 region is CASRPTVDYEQYF. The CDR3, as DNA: TGTGCCAGCAGGCCTACAGTAGATTACGAGCAGTACTTC.

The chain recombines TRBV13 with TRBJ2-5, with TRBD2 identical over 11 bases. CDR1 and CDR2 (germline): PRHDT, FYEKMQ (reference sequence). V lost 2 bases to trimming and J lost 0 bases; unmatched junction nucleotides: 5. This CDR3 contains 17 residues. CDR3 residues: CASSLRLAGGNQETQYF. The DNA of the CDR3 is TGTGCCAGCAGCTTACGGCTAGCGGGGGGCAACCAAGAGACCCAGTACTTC.

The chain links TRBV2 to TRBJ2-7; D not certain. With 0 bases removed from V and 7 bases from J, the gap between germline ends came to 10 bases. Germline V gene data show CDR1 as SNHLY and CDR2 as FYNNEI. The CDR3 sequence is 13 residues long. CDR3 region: CASSEAHMREQYF. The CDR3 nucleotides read TGTGCCAGCAGTGAAGCGCACATGAGGGAGCAGTACTTC.

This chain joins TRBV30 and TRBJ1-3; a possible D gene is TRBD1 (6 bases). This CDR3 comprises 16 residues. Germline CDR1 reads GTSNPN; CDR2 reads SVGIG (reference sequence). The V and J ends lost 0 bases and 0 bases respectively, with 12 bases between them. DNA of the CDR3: TGTGCCTGGAGTGTATTCACAGGGTCCTCTGGAAACACCATATATTTT. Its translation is CAWSVFTGSSGNTIYF.

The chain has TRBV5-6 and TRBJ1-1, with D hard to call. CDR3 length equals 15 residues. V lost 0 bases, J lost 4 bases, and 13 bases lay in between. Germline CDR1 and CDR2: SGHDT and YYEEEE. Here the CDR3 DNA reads TGTGCCAGCAGCTTGGGCGCCGGGATGGGCACTGAAGCTTTCTTT. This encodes CASSLGAGMGTEAFF.

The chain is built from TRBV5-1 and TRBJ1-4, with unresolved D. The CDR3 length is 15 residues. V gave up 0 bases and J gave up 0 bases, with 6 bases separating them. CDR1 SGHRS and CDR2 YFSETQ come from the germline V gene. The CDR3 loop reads CASSLGRATNEKLFF. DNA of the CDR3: TGCGCCAGCAGCTTGGGAAGAGCAACTAATGAAAAACTGTTTTTT.